This passage covers 24 T cell receptor beta chains from one sample sequenced in a study of T-cell memory formation after mild COVID-19 (dated by TCRdb to the early 2020s). Library creation used 5' RACE. The listed sequencing device is Illumina NovaSeq 6000. The public reads were run again by TCRdb, first through fastp at Q25 and then through MiXCR, and only productive beta chains were kept. Here each entry gathers all rows of one CDR3 protein and keeps the most common genes and DNA. This sample gives about 100,000 distinct CDR3 sequences in total; 15% to 20% of them show up just once. About 6% of the sample is in the top ten clones. Sequenced input: PBMCs or a T cell subset sorted from them (not recorded which). These receptors were obtained from a man younger than 30 who had mild COVID-19 (a few samples of this study predate the infection). The sample titles of this study are shuffled in the database, so cell type and time point are left out; the donor was told from shared clones.

This clonotype has at least ten counts. This sequence joins TRBV12-3 or TRBV12-4 and TRBJ1-3; D remains ambiguous. There are 12 residues in the CDR3. V dropped 6 bases and J dropped 4 bases, with 7 bases sitting between them. CDR3 in amino acids: CASSQTGNTIYF. The CDR3 bases are TGTGCCAGCAGCCAAACCGGAAACACCATATATTTT.

This clonotype has only a few counts. This chain uses TRBV7-2 with TRBJ2-3; 10 bases agree with TRBD1. This CDR3 contains 12 residues. Losses at the gene ends were 4 bases for V and 10 bases for J; bases not matched to a gene: 2. CDR1 and CDR2 from the germline V gene are SGHTA and FQGNSA. The CDR3 DNA is TGTGCCAGCAGCTGGACAGGGGGTCCGCAGTATTTT. It encodes CASSWTGGPQYF.

This clonotype was seen repeatedly, ten times or more. This chain connects TRBV11-2 to TRBJ2-5, with D perhaps matching TRBD1 (5 bases). The germline gives CDR1 SGHAT, CDR2 FQNNGV. The CDR3 has 15 residues. Between the trimmed V and J ends, which lost 1 base and 5 bases, there was a span of 14 bases. The CDR3 nucleotides read TGTGCCAGCAGCTTAGGTGTACAGGCCTGGGAGACCCAGTACTTC. Encoded protein: CASSLGVQAWETQYF.

The rearrangement joins TRBV5-5 to TRBJ2-1; tentatively, D is TRBD1 (5 bases). The CDR3 consists of 13 residues. Trimming cost V 0 bases and J 10 bases, with 11 bases left between them. Germline V gene sequence: CDR1 SGHKS, CDR2 YYEKEE (reference sequence). The CDR3, as DNA: TGTGCCAGCAGCTTGGGTGTGCAGGGAGAGCAGTTCTTC. Residues: CASSLGVQGEQFF. The full variable domain, rest sourced from reference TRBV5-5 and TRBJ2-1, is DAGVTQSPTHLIKTRGQQVTLRCSPISGHKSVSWYQQVLGQGPQFIFQYYEKEERGRGNFPDRFSARQFPNYSSELNVNALLLGDSALYLCASSLGVQGEQFFGPGTRLTVL.

This clonotype was counted between two and nine times. This rearrangement joins TRBV6-2 or TRBV6-3 to TRBJ1-5, with a tentative D call TRBD1 (5 bases). Germline lookup yields CDR1 MNHEY and CDR2 SVGEGT. The V gene lost 4 bases and the J gene lost 0 bases, with 10 bases spanning the gap. CDR3 length: 15 amino acids. As DNA, the CDR3 is TGTGCCAGCAGTTTCCGGGACTCTAGCAATCAGCCCCAGCATTTT. This gives the protein CASSFRDSSNQPQHF.

This clonotype was found a few times. V usage is TRBV7-8 and J usage is TRBJ2-7, with D perhaps matching TRBD1 (6 bases). The CDR3 sequence is 13 residues long. V lost 4 bases, J lost 7 bases, and 14 bases lay in between. Germline V gene sequence: CDR1 SGHVS, CDR2 FQNEAQ. The CDR3 sequence: CASSSNRQGEQYV. CDR3 DNA: TGTGCCAGCAGCTCCAACCGCCAGGGGGAGCAGTACGTC.

Only a few counts were recorded for this clonotype. This sequence joins TRBV20-1 and TRBJ2-1; D might be TRBD2 (5 bases). The CDR3 runs to 14 residues. CDR1 is DFQATT, CDR2 SNEGSKA, per germline (reference sequence). V was clipped by 3 bases and J by 6 bases, with 15 bases between them. This CDR3 reads CSASPLGLFNEQFF. In DNA, the CDR3 is TGCAGTGCTAGCCCCCTCGGACTCTTCAATGAGCAGTTCTTC.

For the CDR3, the DNA is TGCGCCAGCAGCCAAGTGGCGGGATTTAATGAAAAACTGTTTTTT. Protein sequence: CASSQVAGFNEKLFF. The chain has TRBV4-3 and TRBJ1-4; D is unresolved. CDR3 length equals 15 residues. Looked up from germline, CDR1 is LGHNA and CDR2 is YSLEER. Trimming removed 1 base from V and 4 bases from J, with 10 bases in between.

This clonotype was seen a handful of times. The chain couples TRBV6-1 to TRBJ2-3; 7 bases are a match to TRBD2. Germline lookup yields CDR1 MNHNS and CDR2 SASEGT. CDR3 length equals 14 residues. After removal of 5 bases from V and 2 bases from J, the junction contained 4 bases not matched to a gene. The CDR3 loop is CASSPGTTTDTQYF. The CDR3, as DNA: TGTGCCAGCAGTCCCGGGACTACCACAGATACGCAGTATTTT.

This clonotype qualifies as medium-sized. One junction end does not reproduce the germline sequence, and a read error may be involved. The chain uses TRBV5-1 and TRBJ2-3, with unresolved D. This CDR3 is built from 11 residues. Germline loops: CDR1 SGHRS, CDR2 YFSETQ. CDR3 nucleotide sequence: TGTGCCAGCAGCTTTACAGATACGCAGTATTTT. Its translation: CASSFTDTQYF.

The chain employs TRBV6-1 and TRBJ2-7, with 8 bases lining up with TRBD1. V trimming: 6 bases; J trimming: 3 bases; junction bases outside the gene matches: 10. Germline V gene lookup returns CDR1 MNHNS and CDR2 SASEGT. The CDR3 is 15 amino acids. The CDR3 DNA is TGTGCCAGCAGGGACTCAGGGGGCCTCTTCTACGAGCAGTACTTC. It yields the protein CASRDSGGLFYEQYF.

This clonotype was found a few times. The rearrangement joins TRBV20-1 to TRBJ2-3; possible D gene TRBD1, 6 bases. Germline V gene sequence: CDR1 DFQATT, CDR2 SNEGSKA (reference sequence). V was clipped by 6 bases and J by 6 bases, with 16 bases between them. The CDR3 is 13 amino acids. In DNA form, the CDR3 reads TGCAGTGCATGGGGGCAGGGAAAGGATACGCAGTATTTT. Residues: CSAWGQGKDTQYF.

In this sample, this clonotype turned up a few times. J is TRBJ2-3 and V is TRBV5-6; D uncertain. The V gene's germline CDR1 is SGHDT and CDR2 YYEEEE. V was cut by 4 bases and J by 2 bases, with 14 bases left in between. This CDR3 region has 15 residues. CDR3: CASSPTGPPTDTQYF. CDR3 nucleotide sequence: TGTGCCAGCAGCCCCACGGGTCCCCCCACAGATACGCAGTATTTT.

The chain is built from TRBV4-1 and TRBJ1-2, with D maybe TRBD1 (6 bases). Germline values: CDR1 MGHRA, CDR2 YSYEKL. The V end was cut by 5 bases, the J end by 6 bases, with 19 bases between. This CDR3 comprises 15 residues. The CDR3 DNA is TGCGCCAGCAGCAATTCTCCGGGGGCGCCGGATGGCTACACCTTC. This translates into CASSNSPGAPDGYTF.

In DNA, the CDR3 is TGTGCCTGGAGGACCTCCGGGGCCGCGGCAGGCATTCAGTACTTC. Its translation is CAWRTSGAAAGIQYF. J is TRBJ2-4 and V is TRBV30; D may be TRBD1 or TRBD2 (5 bases each). CDR1 GTSNPN and CDR2 SVGIG come from the germline V gene (reference sequence). Trimming removed 3 bases at V and 9 bases at J, with 21 bases between. This CDR3 has 15 amino acids.

A few counts support this clonotype. The chain recombines TRBV18 with TRBJ2-1; D call uncertain. With 2 bases removed from V and 3 bases from J, the gap between germline ends came to 11 bases. The CDR3 totals 15 residues. Germline CDR1 and CDR2: KGHSH and LQKENI. CDR3 region: CASSPGLRVYNEQFF. The CDR3 DNA is TGTGCCAGCTCACCAGGGCTACGGGTCTACAATGAGCAGTTCTTC.

This clonotype was counted only a few times. The chain employs TRBV12-3 or TRBV12-4 and TRBJ1-1, with unresolved D. V shed 3 bases and J shed 3 bases, with 5 bases lying between them. The CDR3 totals 12 residues. CDR3 in DNA: TGTGCCAGCAGTTTCGGGCACACTGAAGCTTTCTTT. Translation: CASSFGHTEAFF.

The chain is built from TRBV10-3 and TRBJ2-1, with TRBD1 as a possible D gene (6 bases). CDR3 length: 14 amino acids. Trimming shortened V by 6 bases and J by 4 bases, and 13 bases separated the two germline ends. From germline, CDR1 is ENHRY and CDR2 SYGVKD. CDR3 in DNA: TGTGCCATCAGGAGGGACACCCTGTACAATGAGCAGTTCTTC. Translating gives CAIRRDTLYNEQFF.

This clonotype was seen a few times. The chain recombines TRBV14 with TRBJ2-7, with D possibly matching TRBD1 (6 bases). The CDR3 runs 18 residues. Germline CDR1 is SGHDN and CDR2 is FVKESK. Trimming removed 3 bases at V and 5 bases at J, with 26 bases between. CDR3 in DNA: TGTGCCAGCAGCCATCACTCCATCGGGACACCCCCCCTCCACGAGCAGTACTTC. Its protein is CASSHHSIGTPPLHEQYF.

This clonotype was seen a few times. This rearrangement joins TRBV6-5 to TRBJ2-2; no clear D. The CDR3 has 14 residues. The germline CDR1 and CDR2 sequences are MNHEY and SVGAGI. Trimming cost V 5 bases and J 6 bases, with 13 bases left between them. The CDR3, as DNA: TGTGCCAGCAGTCAAACCTACAGCCCCGGGGAGCTGTTTTTT. It codes for CASSQTYSPGELFF.

The CDR3 bases are TGTGCCAGCAGCAGTTCCGTGGAAGCTTTCTTT. It specifies CASSSSVEAFF. J is TRBJ1-1 and V is TRBV12-3 or TRBV12-4; D remains ambiguous. This CDR3 is built from 11 residues. The V end lost 6 bases, the J end lost 8 bases, and 10 bases lay between the germline ends.

V usage is TRBV12-3 or TRBV12-4 and J usage is TRBJ1-5; a weak D match, TRBD1 (6 bases). The CDR3 has 14 residues. Trimming took 6 bases from V and 5 from J, leaving 14 bases between them. CDR3 in DNA: TGTGCCAGCAGCCCTGGACAGCTTGATCAGCCCCAGCATTTT. This translates into CASSPGQLDQPQHF.

This clonotype came up a few times. CDR3 nucleotides: TGTGCCAGCAGTCCCCGGGCCCTAGCCTACGAGCAGTACGTC. Protein product: CASSPRALAYEQYV. The chain uses TRBV6-6 and TRBJ2-7; D ambiguous. Between the trimmed V and J ends, which lost 5 bases and 2 bases, there was a span of 13 bases. The CDR3 has 14 amino acids. Germline lookup yields CDR1 MNHNY and CDR2 SVGAGI (reference sequence).

The genes are TRBV7-2 and TRBJ2-1, with a possible D match to TRBD1 (6 bases). The CDR3 is 15 amino acids. Trimming left V 5 bases short and J 4 bases short, with 15 bases between. The germline gives CDR1 SGHTA, CDR2 FQGNSA. CDR3 DNA sequence: TGTGCCAGCAGCGTTGACAGGCCCCGTTACAATGAGCAGTTCTTC. This codes for CASSVDRPRYNEQFF.